This T cell receptor (beta chain) emerged from a study of blood T cell repertoires in COVID-19 (dated by TCRdb to 2019 to 2021). For context, the study as a whole: Collaborator samples came from the United States, Italy and Spain and covered acute and convalescent phases of COVID-19. The material from the prospective study consisted of cDNA or gDNA derived from T cells, B-cell-depleted T cells, or PBMCs. The dataset comprised deeply sampled blood TCRbeta repertoires from subjects exposed to, actively infected with, or recovered from COVID-19. The repertoires were released in a freely available public database intended as a resource for research on the immune response to SARS-CoV-2. The samples were drawn from the first 160 participants of the ongoing ImmuneRACE study and from 950 to 1,500 subjects provided by 6 global collaborators. Sample metadata almost always included a de-identified subject ID, COVID-19 status, age in years and sex. HLA class I and class II types, where available, came from metadata supplied by the sample provider rather than from assay-based typing.

CDR1 and CDR2 were assigned from the germline V gene as SNHLY and FYNNEI. Measured from the cysteine to the phenylalanine, the CDR3 is 14 residues long. Of the read, only the CDR3 DNA is kept; its 42 bases are in frame from base 1. Deletion took 6 bases off V and 14 bases off J, with a span of 22 bases between the germline ends. At least ten counts were recorded for this clone. This clone's antigen is unknown. No base-level quality is on record; no much larger clone is a single base apart. TCRbeta CDR3 regions were amplified from genomic DNA using the immunoSEQ Assay, a bias-controlled multiplex PCR. As for the original processing: Within the assay, amplification of reference gene primers was used to estimate how many nucleated cells each sample contained. To quantify the absolute abundance of each unique TCRbeta CDR3 rearrangement, sequence reads were collapsed and filtered. For each sample, productive Simpson clonality was calculated by taking the square root of Simpson's diversity index across productive rearrangements. TCRdb re-hosts the immuneACCESS table, in-frame sequences only. Its copies lack some clones; in the studies checked, an unresolved V gene accounts for under half of them, and the cause for the rest is not known. The DNA gave D and trimming, while V, J and clone size come from that table. The sample yields roughly 150,000 clones; approximately 79% were counted once. The ten largest clones represent about 7.8% of the sample.

In Seattle, one collaborating source enrolled patients while the infection was active and tracked those patients longitudinally over the course of disease. Each collaborating institution followed its own protocols to collect whole blood in K2EDTA tubes. Collaborator samples were shipped for TCRbeta analysis as frozen whole blood, isolated PBMCs, or DNA extracted from either sample type. Points the paper makes about the study in general: How much clinical and demographic metadata was included differed by source and by participant, and the metadata was provided uncurated.

Rearrangement joined TRBV2 to TRBJ2-2, with a tentative D gene TRBD2 over 6 matching bases. Source material: peripheral blood. This TCR derives from a woman in her sixties with COVID-19, enrolled during active disease. At the DNA level, the sequence is TGTGCCAGCAGGGGGGACTTCTTAAAAGGGGCCCTGTTTTTT. Translated, this gives CASRGDFLKGALFF.